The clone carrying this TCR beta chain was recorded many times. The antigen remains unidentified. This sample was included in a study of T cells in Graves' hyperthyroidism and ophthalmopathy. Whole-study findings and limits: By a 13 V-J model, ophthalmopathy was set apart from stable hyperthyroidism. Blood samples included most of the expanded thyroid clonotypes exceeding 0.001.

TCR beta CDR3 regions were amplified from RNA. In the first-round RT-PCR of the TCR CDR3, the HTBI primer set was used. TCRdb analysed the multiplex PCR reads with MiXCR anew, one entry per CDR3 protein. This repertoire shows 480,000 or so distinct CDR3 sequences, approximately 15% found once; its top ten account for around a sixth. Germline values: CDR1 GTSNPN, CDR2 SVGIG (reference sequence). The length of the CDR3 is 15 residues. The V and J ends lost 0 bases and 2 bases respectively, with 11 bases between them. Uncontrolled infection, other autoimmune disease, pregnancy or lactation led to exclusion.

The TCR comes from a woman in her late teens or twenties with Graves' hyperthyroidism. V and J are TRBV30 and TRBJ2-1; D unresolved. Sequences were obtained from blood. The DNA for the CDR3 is TGTGCCTGGAGTGTAAGCCAGGTTACCTACAATGAGCAGTTCTTC. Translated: CAWSVSQVTYNEQFF.